This TCR beta chain was identified in a study of human T cells and chemical hapten exposure. Study overall: Patch tests put 0.01% DPC on the upper back, and the results were checked at 6 days. Study-level findings and limits: High-frequency TCRs, those above 1 in 1000, stayed the same after DPC sensitization. Relative to control repertoires, expanded TCRs gave rise to significantly more large CDR3 similarity clusters.

Each CDR3 protein is one row after TCRdb ran MiXCR on the RACE reads. Of 210,000 or so distinct CDR3 sequences listed, about 22% are singletons. A word on this clonotype: Its antigen is not identified.

Time point in this sample: patch test 3, about 24 weeks after DPC sensitization. Indicated treatment: therapeutic diphenylcyclopropenone sensitization with weekly scalp DPC. Per germline, CDR1 SEHNR and CDR2 FQNEAQ (reference sequence). V shed 5 bases and J 9 bases; nucleotides not matched to a gene: 4. The CDR3 extends over 14 amino acids. The sample here was whole blood, taken in connection with sensitization to the hapten diphenylcyclopropenone (DPC). The sequence was obtained from a woman aged 40 to 50 with alopecia areata. Some clones in this sample may be carry-over from other donors' samples. The gene calls are TRBV7-9 and TRBJ1-6; TRBD1 matches at 10 bases. Written as DNA, the CDR3 is TGTGCCAGCAGCCGGTGGGACAGGGGTTCACCCCTCCACTTT. Protein: CASSRWDRGSPLHF.